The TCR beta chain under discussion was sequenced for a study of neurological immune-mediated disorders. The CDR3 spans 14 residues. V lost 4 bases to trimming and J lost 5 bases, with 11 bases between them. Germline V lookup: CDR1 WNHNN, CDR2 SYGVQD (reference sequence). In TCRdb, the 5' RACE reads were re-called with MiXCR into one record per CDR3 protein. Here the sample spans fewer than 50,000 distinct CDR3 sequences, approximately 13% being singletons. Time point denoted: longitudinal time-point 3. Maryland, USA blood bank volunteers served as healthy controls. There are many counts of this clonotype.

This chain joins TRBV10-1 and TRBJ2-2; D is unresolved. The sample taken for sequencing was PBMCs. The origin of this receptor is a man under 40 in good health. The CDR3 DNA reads TGCGCCAGCAGTGTTACCGCGGTTACCGGGGAGCTGTTTTTT. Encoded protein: CASSVTAVTGELFF.